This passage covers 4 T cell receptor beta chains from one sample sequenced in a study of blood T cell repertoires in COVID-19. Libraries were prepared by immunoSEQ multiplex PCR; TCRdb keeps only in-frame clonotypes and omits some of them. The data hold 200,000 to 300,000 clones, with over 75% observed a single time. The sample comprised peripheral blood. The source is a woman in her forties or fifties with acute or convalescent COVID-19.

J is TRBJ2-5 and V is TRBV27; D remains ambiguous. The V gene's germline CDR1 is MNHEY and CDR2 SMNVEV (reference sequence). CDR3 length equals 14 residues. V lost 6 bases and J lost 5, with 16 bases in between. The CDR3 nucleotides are TGTGCCAGCAGGTCCACCTCCGCCGGGGAGACCCAGTACTTC. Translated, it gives CASRSTSAGETQYF.

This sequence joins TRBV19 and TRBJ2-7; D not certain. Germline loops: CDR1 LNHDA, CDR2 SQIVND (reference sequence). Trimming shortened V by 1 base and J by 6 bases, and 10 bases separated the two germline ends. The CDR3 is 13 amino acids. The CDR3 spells CASSIGVGSEQYF. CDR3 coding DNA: TGTGCCAGTAGTATAGGGGTCGGGTCCGAGCAGTACTTC.

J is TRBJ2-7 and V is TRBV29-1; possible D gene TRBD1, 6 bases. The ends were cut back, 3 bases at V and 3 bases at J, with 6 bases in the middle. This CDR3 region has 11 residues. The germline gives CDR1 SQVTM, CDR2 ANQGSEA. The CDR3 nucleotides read TGCAGCGTTGACAGGGGCTACGAGCAGTACTTC. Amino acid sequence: CSVDRGYEQYF.

The CDR3 loop is CASSQDGGGNYGYTF. CDR3 DNA sequence: TGTGCCAGCAGCCAAGACGGGGGTGGGAACTATGGCTACACCTTC. The chain is built from TRBV4-2 and TRBJ1-2; possibly TRBD1 for D (5 bases). Trimming took 0 bases from V and 2 from J, leaving 10 bases between them. Germline V gene sequence: CDR1 LGHNA, CDR2 YNFKEQ. The CDR3 runs to 15 residues.